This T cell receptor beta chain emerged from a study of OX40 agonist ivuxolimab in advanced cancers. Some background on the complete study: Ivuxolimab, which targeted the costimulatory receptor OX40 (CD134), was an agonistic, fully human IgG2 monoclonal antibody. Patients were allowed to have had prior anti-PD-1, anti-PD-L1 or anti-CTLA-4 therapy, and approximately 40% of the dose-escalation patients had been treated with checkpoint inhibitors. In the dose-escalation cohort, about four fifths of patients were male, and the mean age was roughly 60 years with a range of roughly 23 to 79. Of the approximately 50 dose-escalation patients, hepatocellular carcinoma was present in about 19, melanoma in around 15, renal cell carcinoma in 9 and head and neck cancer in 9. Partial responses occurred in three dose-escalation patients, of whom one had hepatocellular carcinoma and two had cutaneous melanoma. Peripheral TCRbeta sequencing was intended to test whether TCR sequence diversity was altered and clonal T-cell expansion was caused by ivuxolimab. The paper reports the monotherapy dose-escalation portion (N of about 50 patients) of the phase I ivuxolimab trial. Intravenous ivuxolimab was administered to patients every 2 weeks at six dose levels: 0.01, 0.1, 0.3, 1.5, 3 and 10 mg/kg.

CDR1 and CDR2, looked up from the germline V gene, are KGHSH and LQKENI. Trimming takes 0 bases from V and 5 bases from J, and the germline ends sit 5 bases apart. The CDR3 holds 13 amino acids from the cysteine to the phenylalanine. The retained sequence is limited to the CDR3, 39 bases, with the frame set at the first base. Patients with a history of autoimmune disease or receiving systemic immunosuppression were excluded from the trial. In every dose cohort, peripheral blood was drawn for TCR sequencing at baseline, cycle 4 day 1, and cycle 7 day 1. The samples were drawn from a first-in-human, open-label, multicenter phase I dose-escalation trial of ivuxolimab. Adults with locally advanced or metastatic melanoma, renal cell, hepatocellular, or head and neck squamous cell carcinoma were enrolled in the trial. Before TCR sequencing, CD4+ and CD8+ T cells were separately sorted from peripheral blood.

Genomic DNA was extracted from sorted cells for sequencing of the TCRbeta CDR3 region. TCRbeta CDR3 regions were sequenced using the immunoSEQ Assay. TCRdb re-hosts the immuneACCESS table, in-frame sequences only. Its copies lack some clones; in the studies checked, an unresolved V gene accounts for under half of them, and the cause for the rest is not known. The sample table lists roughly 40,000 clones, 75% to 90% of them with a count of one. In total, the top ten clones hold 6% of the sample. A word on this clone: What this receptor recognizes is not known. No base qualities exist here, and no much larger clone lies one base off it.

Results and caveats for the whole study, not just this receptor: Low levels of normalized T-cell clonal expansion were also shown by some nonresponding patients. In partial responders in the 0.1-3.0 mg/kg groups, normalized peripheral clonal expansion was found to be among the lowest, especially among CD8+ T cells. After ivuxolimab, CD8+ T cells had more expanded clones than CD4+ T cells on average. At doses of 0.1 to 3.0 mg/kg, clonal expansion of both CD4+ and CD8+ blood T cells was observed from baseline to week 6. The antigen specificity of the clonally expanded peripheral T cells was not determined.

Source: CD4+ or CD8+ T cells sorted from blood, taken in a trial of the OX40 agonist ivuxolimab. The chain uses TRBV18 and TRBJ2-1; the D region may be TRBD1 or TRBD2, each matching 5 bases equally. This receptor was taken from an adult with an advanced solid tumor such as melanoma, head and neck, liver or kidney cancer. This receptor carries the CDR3 CASSPPGDNEQFF. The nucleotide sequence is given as TGTGCCAGCTCACCACCGGGGGACAATGAGCAGTTCTTC.